The subject of this entry is one TCR beta chain. Only a few counts were recorded for this clone. Its antigen is unknown. Base qualities are not at hand, and no much larger clone is one base apart. The sample comes from a study of cytomegalovirus exposure and HLA in healthy donors (dated by TCRdb to about 2017). Broadly, across the study: In an earlier analysis of about 560 of the donors, 276 Gb of sequence data and about 110 million unique TCR beta sequences from about 180 million T cells were reported. Every discovery cohort repertoire had been produced on one sequencing platform. Roughly 5 DR-DQ haplotypes were handled as single units for association and clustering because linkage in the cohort was strong. The study aimed to test whether cataloging public T cell receptors could reveal signatures of past pathogen exposure. Rather than drawing on any new phenotypic data, the later analysis identified candidate immune exposures from TCR beta sequences and the way those sequences occurred across donors. In an earlier analysis of a few hundred of the donors, high-throughput TCR beta sequencing was used to judge whether each TCR beta V gene segment behaved as functional or pseudogenic. Class I and class II HLA loci were covered by the typing at four-digit resolution. The study used immunosequencing to profile the T cell repertoires of 670 or so subjects and linked those repertoires to cytomegalovirus serostatus. In a later analysis, previously published TCR beta repertoires from 500 to 750 donors were re-analyzed and high-resolution HLA genotyping was added so that TCR occurrence patterns could be studied. Of the roughly 400 genotyped donors, about 80% fell in the genetic ancestry cluster associated with self-reported Caucasian donors. To predict cytomegalovirus infection status, the study brought together high-throughput TCR immunosequencing, statistical association of individual TCRs with disease status, and machine learning. The number of typed donors differed by locus: about 620-640 for A, B, C, DRB1 and DQB1; 500 to 550 for DQA1; some 610 for DPA1; and some 470 for DPB1. Donor age, sex, ethnicity and CMV serostatus were collected together with the repertoire data. A separate validation cohort of 100 to 150 different subjects was used in addition to the approximately 700-subject first cohort. Among 300 to 500 genotyped donors of the cohort, an average of around 240,000 unique TCR beta nucleotide sequences was sequenced per donor, of which 15% to 20% were non-productive. An early release that covered 640 HLA-typed donors contained about 300 gigabases of sequencing data and approximately 85 million unique TCR sequences. A later genetic analysis took genome-wide SNP genotypes for about 55% of the 666 donors and used that subset as a discovery cohort.

Study-wide findings and limitations: In a later analysis, 16,951 TCR beta sequences were associated with specific HLA alleles at a false discovery rate of 0.05. A later analysis found that HLA-associated TCR beta chains were more clonally expanded and had lower generation probabilities than equally common non-associated chains. A further reported finding was that TCR beta sequences accurately predicted the HLA-A and HLA-B alleles for most subjects in the first cohort. Sequencing depth was assumed to be roughly uniform across donors in the presence/absence analyses, though that assumption may not hold. The authors suggested that the approach could potentially be extended to other disease states and immunological phenotypes. Correlated functional status among segregating V segments might be attributable to linkage disequilibrium, but an unknown experimental factor could not be ruled out. A later analysis reported that several top co-occurrence clusters appeared linked to parvovirus B19, influenza, CMV and Epstein-Barr virus. In a later analysis, the rate of TCR association differed among HLA loci, with DRB1 alleles having the most associated TCRs and HLA-C alleles having the fewest. A group of highly shared sequence variants was considered likely to be a technical artifact of the sequencing pipeline. Immune exposure information for the cohort was limited to CMV serostatus. According to a later analysis, most CMV-associated TCR beta chains appeared to be HLA-restricted, and the HLA associations seemed to be driven largely by CMV exposure. In this cohort, only TCR beta chains were sequenced, and detectable features were limited by the absence of alpha or paired-chain data. The study gave a list of under 200 TCR beta chains associated with cytomegalovirus. In vitro tests confirmed that a few of the cytomegalovirus-associated TCR beta chains recognize cytomegalovirus antigens. Because HLA typing was missing for some donors at each locus, association tests included only the typed subset. In a later genetic analysis, a missense DCLRE1C variant was associated with V-gene and J-gene trimming of TCR beta chains, and the association was replicated in an independent cohort. In an earlier analysis of 450 to 750 of the donors, most TCR beta V segments appeared in productive rearrangements about 87% or about 30% of the time, broadly matching IMGT annotations. The classifier was reported to diagnose cytomegalovirus status with high specificity and sensitivity in both the original cohort and the validation cohort. When HLA alleles, especially DR and DQ, strongly co-occurred, TCR associations were difficult to assign to individual alleles. Across donors, most TCR sequences were observed very rarely, whereas some public TCRs were present in many individuals. Because counts were too low, seventeen rarely observed V segments, including chromosome 9 orphons, were left out of the earlier analysis of several hundred of the donors. Compared with the approximately 710-donor mean, donors in an Asian-associated ancestry cluster had fewer N-insertions in productive TCRs, according to a later genetic analysis.

The cohort comprised 710 or so healthy bone marrow donors. All cohort members were sampled while nominally healthy, although unrecorded immune exposures were likely present. The donor tested CMV seronegative, placing the donor among the 350 to 400 seronegative members of the cohort. A peripheral blood sample was collected from each donor, and TCR beta sequencing was performed on peripheral blood mononuclear cells. The Qiagen DNeasy Blood Extraction Kit was used to extract genomic DNA from the blood cell samples. The library relied on the immunoSEQ multiplex PCR assay. A mixture of 60 forward primers for TCR Vbeta segments and 13 reverse primers for TCR Jbeta segments was used in the multiplex PCR. Amplification of the CDR3 region of rearranged TCR beta genes was performed with a multiplex PCR assay on genomic DNA. The amplified TCR beta libraries were sequenced on the Illumina HiSeq System as 87-base-pair reads. The published analysis was carried out like this. A later analysis counted about 80 million unique TCR beta chains across the approximately 700 repertoires, and 10 million to 11 million of these chains were shared by at least two donors. To remove PCR and sequencing errors, raw reads were error-corrected and collapsed into unique sequences using a nearest-neighbor algorithm that merged closely related sequences. To assign V, D and J gene segments, CDR3 sequences were aligned to IMGT reference sequences. For a sequence to be retained, at least a six-nucleotide match to both a V gene segment and a J gene segment was required. Rearrangements were called productive when the CDR3 lacked stop codons and stayed in frame with V and J; all others were non-productive. CDR3 was defined according to IMGT convention as the region running from the second conserved V-encoded cysteine to the conserved J-encoded phenylalanine. In an earlier analysis of 550 to 650 of the donors, sequences lacking an unambiguous match to a single V gene segment were excluded. In an earlier analysis of a few hundred of the donors, V segments were called functional above 56.7% productive rearrangements and were called segregating when the between-donor standard deviation exceeded 5%. A statistical classification framework was developed to diagnose cytomegalovirus status using the catalog of TCR beta chain sequences. V and J gene assignment, in a later analysis, came from comparing TCR nucleotide sequences with IMGT/GENE-DB human TR gene sequences. Using the TCRdist pipeline, a later analysis assigned CDR3 sequences along with most-parsimonious VDJ recombination scenarios. In a later analysis, each TCR beta chain was defined by its CDR3 amino acid sequence together with its V-gene family, and reads lacking a unique V-gene family were excluded. As a way to deal with suspected cross-contamination and a sequencing artifact, a later analysis dropped 450 to 600 nucleotide sequences that were highly shared and had low generation probability. In a later analysis, a clonal expansion index for each public chain was calculated from normalized within-repertoire ranks of inferred template counts. In a later analysis, generation probabilities were computed using a VDJ recombination model fitted to out-of-frame rearrangements, and the results were checked against IGoR. In a later analysis, TCR-TCR, TCR-HLA and TCR-CMV co-occurrence was scored with hypergeometric tests, and a repertoire-size bias correction was applied to TCR pairs. To estimate false discovery rates, a later analysis permuted the HLA or CMV assignments 20 times. In a later analysis, co-occurring TCRs were grouped with DBSCAN, and TCRdist sequence similarity was added when clustering was performed within HLA-allele-positive subsets. Repertoires with fewer than 30,000 or more than 120,000 public chains were left out of co-occurrence clustering, as were roughly five repertoires with anomalous nucleotide sharing. The table was pulled from immuneACCESS by TCRdb, which kept in-frame rearrangements only. Such tables lose some clones; where checked, under half of the loss comes from unresolved V genes, and the rest has no known cause. The V and J calls and clone size are taken from that table; D and trimming were inferred from the DNA. In all, the sample holds 55,000 to 80,000 clones, and 70% to 75% of those were seen once. In total, the top ten clones hold 5% to 7% of the sample.

Material: PBMCs. This clonotype was sampled from a woman in her thirties in good health and CMV-seronegative.

The CDR3 reads as follows: CAISTGIRNQPDTQYF. The DNA sequence is TGTGCCATCAGTACCGGGATCCGGAACCAGCCGGATACGCAGTATTTT. The chain is assembled from TRBV10-3 and TRBJ2-3; a weak D assignment points to TRBD2 (5 bases agree). The CDR3 runs 16 amino acids, cysteine and phenylalanine included. The read is trimmed to its CDR3 DNA, 48 bases read in frame from base 1. Deletion took 5 bases off V and 6 bases off J, with a span of 21 bases between the germline ends. CDR1 and CDR2 (ENHRY, SYGVKD) derive from the germline V gene.